These 23 T cell receptor beta chains were sequenced from one sample in a study of OX40 agonist ivuxolimab in advanced cancers. The data were produced by immunoSEQ multiplex PCR, yet TCRdb's version contains in-frame clones alone and is incomplete. The data contain roughly 87,000 clones, around 92% of them singletons. The sample here was CD4+ or CD8+ T cells sorted from blood, taken in a trial of the OX40 agonist ivuxolimab. Receptor source: an adult with an advanced solid tumor such as melanoma, head and neck, liver or kidney cancer.

CDR3 DNA sequence: TGTGTCAGAAGCCCCGATAGGACAGGGCAGGATACGCAGTATTTT. Translation: CVRSPDRTGQDTQYF. The chain has TRBV7-5 and TRBJ2-3; TRBD1 is taken as the D call from the table, unchecked against the DNA. TRBV7-5 has pseudogene status. This CDR3 contains 15 residues.

The sample holds one count of this clone. The rearrangement links TRBV4-1 to TRBJ2-3, with D possibly being TRBD1 (5 bases). The CDR3 contains 14 residues. CDR1 and CDR2 from the germline V gene are MGHRA and YSYEKL. Trimming took off 4 bases at V and 2 bases at J, with 10 bases between the two ends. CDR3 amino acids: CASSPQGYTDTQYF. The CDR3 DNA follows: TGCGCCAGCAGCCCCCAGGGTTACACAGATACGCAGTATTTT.

This chain links TRBV7-4 with TRBJ2-1; weak D call: TRBD1 (9 bases). Germline V gene sequence: CDR1 SGHVT, CDR2 SQSDAQ. This CDR3 has 20 amino acids. Trimming pared 1 base from V and 2 bases from J, leaving 24 bases between. The CDR3 region is CASSLGGQGIAGIPYNEQFF. Written as DNA, the CDR3 is TGTGCCAGCAGCTTAGGTGGACAGGGGATAGCGGGGATTCCCTACAATGAGCAGTTCTTC.

The J gene is TRBJ2-3, the V gene TRBV4-3; tentative D call: TRBD1 (5 bases). Per germline, CDR1 LGHNA and CDR2 YSLEER. V dropped 3 bases and J dropped 3 bases, with 13 bases sitting between them. This CDR3 is 15 amino acids long. In DNA form, the CDR3 reads TGCGCCAGCAGCCAGTTTTCAGGGTTGACAGATACGCAGTATTTT. Protein: CASSQFSGLTDTQYF.

The J gene is TRBJ2-7, the V gene TRBV4-2, with D maybe TRBD2 (5 bases). This CDR3 region has 16 residues. V gave up 4 bases and J gave up 0 bases, with 16 bases separating them. Germline CDR1 and CDR2: LGHNA and YNFKEQ. The CDR3 DNA reads TGTGCCAGCAGCCCCCTCCGGTCGGGGAGCTCCTACGAGCAGTACTTC. Protein product: CASSPLRSGSSYEQYF.

This clone showed up just a few times. V gene TRBV7-9 combines with J gene TRBJ1-5, with a possible D match to TRBD1 (5 bases). The V end was cut by 1 base, the J end by 11 bases, with 9 bases between. The germline V gene has CDR1 SEHNR and CDR2 FQNEAQ (reference sequence). The CDR3 is made up of 12 amino acids. In DNA form, the CDR3 reads TGTGCCAGCAGCTTAGTTGCAGGGTCCCAGCATTTT. Its protein is CASSLVAGSQHF.

V is TRBV9 and J is TRBJ2-2; TRBD1 or TRBD2 may be the D gene (5 bases each). CDR1 SGDLS and CDR2 YYNGEE come from the germline V gene. The CDR3 is made up of 15 amino acids. Trimming took 0 bases from V and 2 from J, leaving 8 bases between them. The DNA for the CDR3 is TGTGCCAGCAGCGTAGGGGGGAGTAACACCGGGGAGCTGTTTTTT. The encoded protein is CASSVGGSNTGELFF.

The rearrangement uses TRBV11-2 and TRBJ1-1, with D unclear. Germline V gene data show CDR1 as SGHAT and CDR2 as FQNNGV. There are 14 residues in the CDR3. Trimming removed 4 bases at V and 2 bases at J, with 11 bases between. The CDR3 is CASSSSGSNTEAFF. CDR3 sequence (DNA): TGTGCCAGCAGCTCTTCCGGGAGCAACACTGAAGCTTTCTTT.

The J gene is TRBJ2-1, the V gene TRBV6-6; D not resolved. From germline, CDR1 is MNHNY and CDR2 SVGAGI (reference sequence). CDR3 size: 12 residues. Between the trimmed V and J ends, which lost 0 bases and 6 bases, there was a span of 3 bases. The CDR3 region has the DNA TGTGCCAGCAGTTACTCGACCAATGAGCAGTTCTTC. This sequence encodes CASSYSTNEQFF.

The CDR3 DNA follows: TGTGCCAGTACATCCGCCGCAGCGGGGGGGTACAATGAGCAGTTCTTC. Translated, it gives CASTSAAAGGYNEQFF. The chain couples TRBV11-2 to TRBJ2-1; 10 bases align to TRBD2. CDR3 size: 16 residues. Trimming removed 9 bases from V and 4 bases from J; junction bases left unmatched: 12. Germline V gene sequence: CDR1 SGHAT, CDR2 FQNNGV.

The J gene is TRBJ2-7, the V gene TRBV4-2; possible D gene TRBD2, 5 bases. The germline V gene encodes CDR1 LGHNA and CDR2 YNFKEQ. The CDR3 totals 13 residues. The V and J ends lost 2 bases and 3 bases respectively, with 8 bases between them. In DNA, the CDR3 is TGTGCCAGCAGCCAATCGGGGTTCTACGAGCAGTACTTC. Translation gives CASSQSGFYEQYF.

The chain's CDR3 is CASSSSGQGDGYTF. CDR3 DNA: TGTGCCAGCAGCTCTTCCGGACAGGGAGATGGCTACACCTTC. This chain links TRBV7-9 with TRBJ1-2; 8 nucleotides match TRBD1. This CDR3 has 14 residues. Germline V lookup: CDR1 SEHNR, CDR2 FQNEAQ (reference sequence). With V trimmed by 4 bases and J by 6 bases, 7 bases remained unmatched.

The chain's CDR3 is CASSLGFGGIGEAFF. CDR3 DNA sequence: TGTGCCAGCAGCTTAGGGTTTGGCGGTATCGGTGAAGCTTTCTTT. The chain joins TRBV7-9 to TRBJ1-1; D gene uncertain. The CDR3 runs 15 residues. With 1 base removed from V and 7 bases from J, the gap between germline ends came to 16 bases. Per the germline V gene, CDR1 is SEHNR and CDR2 is FQNEAQ (reference sequence).

V is TRBV7-2 and J is TRBJ2-7; D remains ambiguous. CDR3 size: 12 residues. The germline V gene has CDR1 SGHTA and CDR2 FQGNSA. Trimming left V 1 base short and J 5 bases short, with 6 bases between. CDR3 DNA: TGTGCCAGCAGCTTAGTGGGCAACGAGCAGTACTTC. Its translation: CASSLVGNEQYF.

The CDR3 coding sequence is TGTGCCAGCTCCCCCGGATTGGGCACAGATACGCAGTATTTT. Translation: CASSPGLGTDTQYF. This chain connects TRBV18 to TRBJ2-3; D ambiguous. The CDR3 runs to 14 residues. The V end was cut by 6 bases, the J end by 1 base, with 11 bases between. The germline gives CDR1 KGHSH, CDR2 LQKENI.

The chain employs TRBV5-6 and TRBJ2-3, with TRBD1 matching over 11 bases. The trim removed 3 bases at V and 2 bases at J, leaving 8 bases unmatched. Germline values: CDR1 SGHDT, CDR2 YYEEEE. The CDR3 sequence is 17 residues long. CDR3 in DNA: TGTGCCAGCAGCTGGGACCCGGGACAGGGGGACACAGATACGCAGTATTTT. Protein product: CASSWDPGQGDTDTQYF.

A few counts support this clone. The V and J genes are TRBV6-5 and TRBJ2-2, with TRBD1 identical over 8 bases. CDR1 and CDR2 from the germline V gene are MNHEY and SVGAGI. The length of the CDR3 is 13 residues. Trimming at V came to 6 bases and at J to 6 bases, leaving 3 bases not matched to a gene. DNA for the CDR3: TGTGCCAGCAGCAGCAGGGGGCCCGGGGAGCTGTTTTTT. Protein: CASSSRGPGELFF.

The chain combines TRBV7-6 with TRBJ2-3; no clear D gene. The CDR3 length is 13 residues. Germline values: CDR1 SGHVS, CDR2 FNYEAQ. Trimming stripped 4 bases from V and 3 bases from J, with 8 bases between. CDR3 coding DNA: TGTGCCAGCAGCTACGAGGTGACAGATACGCAGTATTTT. Translated: CASSYEVTDTQYF.

The V gene is TRBV2, the J gene TRBJ2-5, with TRBD1 as a possible D gene (6 bases). The CDR3 runs to 16 residues. Trimming left V 1 base short and J 4 bases short, with 16 bases between. Germline values: CDR1 SNHLY, CDR2 FYNNEI. CDR3 sequence (DNA): TGTGCCAGCAGTGAAGGCCTTGGGGGCGACGGAGAGACCCAGTACTTC. It is translated as CASSEGLGGDGETQYF.

The genes are TRBV6-1 and TRBJ2-7, with D hard to call. Germline-derived CDR1 and CDR2 are MNHNS and SASEGT. V lost 0 bases to trimming and J lost 3 bases, with 9 bases between them. The CDR3 totals 14 residues. The CDR3 region has the DNA TGTGCCAGCAGTGAAGCGCTTCTGGGCTACGAGCAGTACTTC. Amino acid sequence: CASSEALLGYEQYF.

This sequence joins TRBV5-8 and TRBJ2-3; 7 bases align to TRBD1. V lost 1 base and J lost 2; bases outside the gene matches: 4. Germline V lookup: CDR1 SGHTS, CDR2 YDEGEE. The CDR3 length is 15 residues. CDR3 sequence reads: CASSLFGQATDTQYF. Here the CDR3 DNA reads TGTGCCAGCAGCTTGTTCGGACAGGCCACAGATACGCAGTATTTT. Together with reference TRBV5-8 and TRBJ2-3, the CDR3 gives the full variable domain: EAGVTQSPTHLIKTRGQQATLRCSPISGHTSVYWYQQALGLGLQFLLWYDEGEERNRGNFPPRFSGRQFPNYSSELNVNALELEDSALYLCASSLFGQATDTQYFGPGTRLTVL.

The chain couples TRBV5-5 to TRBJ1-2; TRBD1 matches at 9 bases. Germline CDR1 reads SGHKS; CDR2 reads YYEKEE (reference sequence). After removal of 2 bases from V and 5 bases from J, the junction contained 13 bases not matched to a gene. This CDR3 has 17 residues. DNA of the CDR3: TGTGCCAGCAGCTTAAGGGGGACAGGGCTGATCAGTTATGGCTACACCTTC. The encoded protein is CASSLRGTGLISYGYTF.

V gene TRBV5-1 combines with J gene TRBJ1-2; 11 nucleotides match TRBD1. This CDR3 contains 15 residues. V lost 4 bases, J lost 3 bases, and 5 bases stayed unmatched. Germline loops: CDR1 SGHRS, CDR2 YFSETQ. The chain's CDR3 is CASSQPGQGDYGYTF. DNA of the CDR3: TGCGCCAGCAGCCAACCGGGACAGGGGGACTATGGCTACACCTTC.